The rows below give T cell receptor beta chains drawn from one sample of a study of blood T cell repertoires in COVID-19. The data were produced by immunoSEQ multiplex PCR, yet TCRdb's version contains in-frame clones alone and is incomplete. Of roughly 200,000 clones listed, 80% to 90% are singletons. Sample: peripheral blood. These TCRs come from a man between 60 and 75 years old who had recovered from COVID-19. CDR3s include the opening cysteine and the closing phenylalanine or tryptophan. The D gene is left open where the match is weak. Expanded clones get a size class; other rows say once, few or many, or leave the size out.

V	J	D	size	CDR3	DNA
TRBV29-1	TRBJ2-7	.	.	CSAKLRGSTYEQYF	TGCAGCGCCAAACTACGGGGATCAACCTACGAGCAGTACTTC
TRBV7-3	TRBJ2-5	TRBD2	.	CASSPREGQETQYF	TGTGCCAGCAGCCCTCGGGAGGGCCAAGAGACCCAGTACTTC
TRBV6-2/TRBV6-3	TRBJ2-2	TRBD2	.	CASSSLGELAGLTGELFF	TGTGCCAGCAGTTCCCTGGGTGAACTAGCGGGGTTAACCGGGGAGCTGTTTTTT
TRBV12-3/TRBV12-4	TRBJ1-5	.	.	CASTTTNQPQHF	TGTGCCAGCACCACAACGAATCAGCCCCAGCATTTT
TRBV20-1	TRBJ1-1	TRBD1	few	CSASPGTGRFNTEAFF	TGCAGTGCTAGTCCCGGGACAGGAAGGTTTAACACTGAAGCTTTCTTT
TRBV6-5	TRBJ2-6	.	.	CASSYGTPGANVLTF	TGTGCCAGCAGTTACGGGACACCTGGGGCCAACGTCCTGACTTTC
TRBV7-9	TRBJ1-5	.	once	CASSLVGGTQHF	TGTGCCAGCAGCTTAGTAGGCGGAACCCAGCATTTT
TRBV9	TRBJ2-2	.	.	CASSVEWLSGELFF	TGTGCCAGCAGCGTAGAATGGCTGTCCGGGGAGCTGTTTTTT
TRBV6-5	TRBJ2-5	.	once	CASTLSGIPETQYF	TGTGCCAGCACCCTTAGCGGTATCCCGGAGACCCAGTACTTC
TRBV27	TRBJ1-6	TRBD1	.	CASSGEGQLLPNSPLHF	TGTGCCAGCAGTGGCGAGGGACAGCTATTACCTAATTCACCCCTCCACTTT
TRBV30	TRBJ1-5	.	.	CAWGVGAGSQPQHF	TGTGCCTGGGGAGTTGGGGCAGGATCCCAGCCCCAGCATTTT
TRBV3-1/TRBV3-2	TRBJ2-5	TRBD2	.	CASSHPSFAGGRNQETQYF	TGTGCCAGCAGCCATCCCTCCTTTGCGGGAGGACGAAACCAAGAGACCCAGTACTTC
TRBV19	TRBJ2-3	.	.	CASSSPTLDTQYF	TGTGCCAGTAGTTCCCCTACCCTGGATACGCAGTATTTT
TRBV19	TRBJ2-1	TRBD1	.	CASSRTGTGVDEQFF	TGTGCCAGTTCCAGGACCGGGACAGGGGTGGATGAGCAGTTCTTC
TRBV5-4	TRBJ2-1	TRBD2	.	CASRYGTGGLYNEQFF	TGTGCCAGCCGGTACGGAACGGGGGGGCTATACAATGAGCAGTTCTTC
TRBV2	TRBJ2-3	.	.	CASSEAKTYITDTQYF	TGTGCCAGCAGTGAAGCTAAGACTTATATCACAGATACGCAGTATTTT
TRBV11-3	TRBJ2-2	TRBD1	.	CASSSISGTGGRTGELFF	TGTGCCAGCAGCTCCATCTCCGGGACAGGGGGCCGGACCGGGGAGCTGTTTTTT
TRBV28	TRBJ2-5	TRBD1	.	CASSLSQGARETQYF	TGTGCCAGCAGTTTGTCCCAGGGGGCGCGGGAGACCCAGTACTTC
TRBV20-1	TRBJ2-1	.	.	CSASKDRRSYNEQFF	TGCAGTGCTAGTAAGGACAGACGCTCCTACAATGAGCAGTTCTTC
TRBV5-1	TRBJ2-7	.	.	CASSGGLYEQYF	TGCGCCAGCAGCGGCGGGCTCTACGAGCAGTACTTC
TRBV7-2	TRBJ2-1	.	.	CASRATSSSYNEQFF	TGTGCCAGCAGGGCTACTAGTAGCTCCTACAATGAGCAGTTCTTC
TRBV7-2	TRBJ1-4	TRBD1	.	CASSLEAGGSEKLFF	TGTGCCAGCAGCTTAGAGGCAGGGGGGAGTGAAAAACTGTTTTTT
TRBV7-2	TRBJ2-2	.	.	CASGRGFSGELFF	TGTGCCAGTGGCCGAGGCTTCAGCGGGGAGCTGTTTTTT
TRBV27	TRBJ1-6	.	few	CASSALQQRSSPLHF	TGTGCCAGCAGTGCTCTCCAACAGCGGTCTTCACCCCTCCACTTT
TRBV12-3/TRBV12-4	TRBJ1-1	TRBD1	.	CASSPGGQGQAFF	TGTGCCAGCAGCCCAGGGGGTCAGGGGCAAGCTTTCTTT
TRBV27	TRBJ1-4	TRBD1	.	CASSRQGAGKLFF	TGTGCCAGCTCGAGGCAGGGGGCCGGAAAACTGTTTTTT
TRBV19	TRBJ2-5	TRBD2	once	CASSEGLAGGGGETQYF	TGTGCCAGTAGTGAGGGACTAGCGGGAGGGGGGGGAGAGACCCAGTACTTC
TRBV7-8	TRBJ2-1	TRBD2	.	CASSLGLAVQNEQFF	TGTGCCAGCAGCCTCGGACTAGCGGTACAAAATGAGCAGTTCTTC
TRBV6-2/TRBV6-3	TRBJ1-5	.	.	CASSQTPWMEPQHF	TGTGCCAGCAGCCAGACACCGTGGATGGAGCCCCAGCATTTT
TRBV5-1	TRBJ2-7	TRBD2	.	CASSLSTSGNYEQYF	TGCGCCAGCAGCTTGTCTACTAGCGGCAATTACGAGCAGTACTTC
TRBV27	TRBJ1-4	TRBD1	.	CASSQDRGHEKLFF	TGTGCCAGCAGCCAGGACAGGGGGCATGAAAAACTGTTTTTT
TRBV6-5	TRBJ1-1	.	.	CASSPRERQTEAFF	TGTGCCAGCAGTCCCCGGGAACGGCAAACTGAAGCTTTCTTT
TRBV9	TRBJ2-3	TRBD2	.	CASSTRDYPADTQYF	TGTGCCAGCAGCACGCGGGACTATCCGGCAGATACGCAGTATTTT
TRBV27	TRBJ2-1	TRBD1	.	CASRFGTGTSYNEQFF	TGTGCCAGCAGATTCGGGACAGGGACCTCCTACAATGAGCAGTTCTTC
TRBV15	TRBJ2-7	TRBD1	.	CATSSSGQSYEQYF	TGTGCCACCAGCTCCTCGGGACAGTCCTACGAGCAGTACTTC
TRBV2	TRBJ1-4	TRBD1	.	CASSEGDRRNEKLFF	TGTGCCAGCAGTGAAGGGGACAGGAGAAATGAAAAACTGTTTTTT
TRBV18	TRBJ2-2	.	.	CASSPPSVPTGELFF	TGTGCCAGCTCACCACCCAGCGTTCCGACCGGGGAGCTGTTTTTT
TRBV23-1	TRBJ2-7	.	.	CASSQPQGYEQYF	TGCGCCAGCAGTCAACCCCAGGGCTACGAGCAGTACTTC
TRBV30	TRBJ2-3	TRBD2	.	CAWSAGLAGGRTDTQYF	TGTGCCTGGAGCGCCGGGCTAGCGGGAGGACGCACAGATACGCAGTATTTT
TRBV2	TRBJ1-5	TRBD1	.	CASKTGTGTNQPQHF	TGTGCCAGCAAGACAGGGACAGGGACTAATCAGCCCCAGCATTTT
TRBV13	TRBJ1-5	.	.	CASSTRTGQPQHF	TGTGCCAGCAGCACCCGAACGGGTCAGCCCCAGCATTTT
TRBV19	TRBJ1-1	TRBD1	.	CASRPDRGRFEAFF	TGTGCCAGTAGACCGGACAGGGGGCGTTTCGAAGCTTTCTTT
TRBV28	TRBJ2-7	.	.	CASSSPPEEQYF	TGTGCCAGCAGTTCCCCTCCTGAGGAGCAGTACTTC
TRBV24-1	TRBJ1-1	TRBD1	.	CATEDRAVGVWAFF	TGTGCCACAGAGGACAGGGCGGTCGGGGTGTGGGCTTTCTTT
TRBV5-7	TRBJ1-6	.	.	CASSLARGRGCSYNSPLHF	TGTGCCAGCAGCTTGGCCCGAGGCAGGGGATGCTCCTATAATTCACCCCTCCACTTT
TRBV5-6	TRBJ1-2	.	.	CASSSLQLPNYGYTF	TGTGCCAGCAGCTCGCTACAGTTACCTAACTATGGCTACACCTTC